This TCR beta chain stems from a study of Ad26.COV2.S vaccination and SARS-CoV-2 variants. The CDR3 is 12 amino acids. The V gene's germline CDR1 is KGHSH and CDR2 LQKENI. V gave up 1 base and J gave up 6 bases, with 3 bases separating them. Profiling relied on immunoSEQ multiplex PCR, and the TCRdb table lists in-frame clones only, not all of them. This table holds some 480,000 clones, 70% to 90% found once. Described treatment: some 19 received Ad26.COV2.S at low or high dose, single or two shots; several received placebo; per-sample allocation not given. Specimens were obtained on day 63 following the first vaccine or placebo injection.

Sequences were derived from peripheral blood, sampled in a trial of Ad26.COV2.S vaccine versus placebo. This receptor was identified in a person between 18 and 59 years old who received the Ad26.COV2.S COVID-19 vaccine or a placebo. The chain uses TRBV18 and TRBJ2-2, with D uncertain. CDR3 amino acids: CASSPRSGELFF. The CDR3 DNA follows: TGTGCCAGCTCACCACGCTCCGGGGAGCTGTTTTTT.